The sequence of this TCR beta chain was determined in a study of vaccination and CD4 T cells after COVID-19. Treatment specified: approximately 11-day PBMC culture with coronavirus spike peptide pools or control peptides (ViraFEST assay). Worth noting for this clonotype: Its specificity is unknown.

The germline V gene encodes CDR1 SGHTA and CDR2 FQGTGA. Trimming pared 3 bases from V and 9 bases from J, leaving 9 bases between. The CDR3 runs to 12 residues. Cultured CD4+ T cells had their DNA profiled by the Oncomine TCR Beta short-read assay. TCRdb passed the PCR reads through MiXCR, listing each CDR3 protein once. This table has more than 10,000 distinct CDR3 sequences, approximately 32% appearing once. The chain has TRBV7-3 and TRBJ2-1; TRBD2 might be the D (5 bases). The TCR sequence derives from a human donor who had recovered from COVID-19. Sample: CD4+ T cells from blood, cultured in vitro, taken after SARS-CoV-2 vaccination. CDR3: CASSLGVGEQFF. DNA of the CDR3: TGTGCCAGCAGCTTGGGAGTTGGTGAGCAGTTCTTC.